These T cell receptor beta chains were read from a single sample in a study of blood T cell repertoires in COVID-19. The assay was immunoSEQ multiplex PCR, and TCRdb's table has in-frame clones only and misses some. The sample lists approximately 220,000 clones, roughly 85% occurring once. Specimen: PBMCs or T cells enriched from blood (not recorded which). These TCRs come from a woman in her forties with acute COVID-19. The CDR3 runs from the conserved cysteine through the conserved F or W. Fields, in order: D gene, J gene, V gene, CDR3 DNA, CDR3 protein. The D gene is left open where the match is weak.

TRBD1 TRBJ2-7 TRBV14 TGTGCCAGCAGCCAAGGCCCGGGACAGACCTACGAGCAGTACTTC CASSQGPGQTYEQYF
- TRBJ1-1 TRBV12-5 TGTGCTAGTGGGGCCAGACGGGGGACTGAAGCTTTCTTT CASGARRGTEAFF
- TRBJ1-5 TRBV25-1 TGTGCCAGCAGCTCCTCGACGGGAAATCAGCCCCAGCATTTT CASSSSTGNQPQHF
- TRBJ2-5 TRBV7-9 TGTGCCAGCAGCTTAGTTGGACAAGCCCAAGAGACCCAGTACTTC CASSLVGQAQETQYF
TRBD2 TRBJ2-5 TRBV2 TGTGCCAGCAGTAGGACCAGCGGGGTAGTGGAGACCCAGTACTTC CASSRTSGVVETQYF
- TRBJ1-1 TRBV7-3 TGTGCCAGCAGCCCAGGGGATGGGAGAGCTTTCTTT CASSPGDGRAFF
- TRBJ2-2 TRBV7-9 TGTGCCAGCAGCTTGGGACGGGAGATCACCGGGGAGCTGTTTTTT CASSLGREITGELFF
- TRBJ2-5 TRBV5-1 TGCGCCAGCAGGCCCGGAGGAGCGGGTGGGAGTGGGACCCAGTACTTC CASRPGGAGGSGTQYF
- TRBJ1-1 TRBV6-5 TGTGCCAGCAGTTCGGGCACTGAAGCTTTCTTT CASSSGTEAFF
- TRBJ1-2 TRBV9 TGTGCCAGCAGCCAGGGAAAGCCCTATGGCTACACCTTC CASSQGKPYGYTF
TRBD1 TRBJ2-7 TRBV5-1 TGCGCCAGCAGCAGGGGACAGGGTGGCTACGAGCAGTACTTC CASSRGQGGYEQYF
TRBD2 TRBJ2-5 TRBV4-2 TGTGCCAGCAGCCAAGATCCGAGCGGGAGGGCTGAGACCCAGTACTTC CASSQDPSGRAETQYF